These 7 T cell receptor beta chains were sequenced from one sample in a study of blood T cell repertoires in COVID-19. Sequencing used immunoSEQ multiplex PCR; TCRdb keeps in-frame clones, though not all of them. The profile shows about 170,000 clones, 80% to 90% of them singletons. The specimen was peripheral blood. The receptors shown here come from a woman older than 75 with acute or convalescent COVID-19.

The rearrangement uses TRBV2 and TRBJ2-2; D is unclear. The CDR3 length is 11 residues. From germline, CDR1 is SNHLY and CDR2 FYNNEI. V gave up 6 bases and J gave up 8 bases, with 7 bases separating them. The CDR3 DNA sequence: TGTGCCAGCAGCCTCCTGGGGGAGCTGTTTTTT. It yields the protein CASSLLGELFF.

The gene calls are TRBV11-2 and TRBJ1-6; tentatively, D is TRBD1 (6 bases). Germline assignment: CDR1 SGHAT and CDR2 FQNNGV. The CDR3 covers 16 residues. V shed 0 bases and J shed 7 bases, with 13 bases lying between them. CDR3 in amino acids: CASSLDLRGKNSPLHF. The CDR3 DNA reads TGTGCCAGCAGCTTAGATCTCAGGGGTAAAAATTCACCCCTCCACTTT. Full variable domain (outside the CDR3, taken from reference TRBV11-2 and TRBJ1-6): EAGVAQSPRYKIIEKRQSVAFWCNPISGHATLYWYQQILGQGPKLLIQFQNNGVVDDSQLPKDRFSAERLKGVDSTLKIQPAKLEDSAVYLCASSLDLRGKNSPLHFGNGTRLTVT.

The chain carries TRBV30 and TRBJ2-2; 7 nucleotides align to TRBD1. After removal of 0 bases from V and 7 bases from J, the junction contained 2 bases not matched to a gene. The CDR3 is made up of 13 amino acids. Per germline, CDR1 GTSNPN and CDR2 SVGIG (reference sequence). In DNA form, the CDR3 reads TGTGCCTGGAGTGTACAGGGGAACGGGGAGCTGTTTTTT. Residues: CAWSVQGNGELFF.

In DNA, the CDR3 is TGTGCCAGCAGGGTACAGGGGGCCACCTACGAGCAGTACTTC. This gives the protein CASRVQGATYEQYF. The gene calls are TRBV2 and TRBJ2-7; 9 nucleotides match TRBD1. This CDR3 is built from 14 residues. Trimming removed 6 bases from V and 2 bases from J; junction bases left unmatched: 5. Germline V gives CDR1 SNHLY, CDR2 FYNNEI. Complete variable domain (other parts from reference TRBV2 and TRBJ2-7): EPEVTQTPSHQVTQMGQEVILRCVPISNHLYFYWYRQILGQKVEFLVSFYNNEISEKSEIFDDQFSVERPDGSNFTLKIRSTKLEDSAMYFCASRVQGATYEQYFGPGTRLTVT.

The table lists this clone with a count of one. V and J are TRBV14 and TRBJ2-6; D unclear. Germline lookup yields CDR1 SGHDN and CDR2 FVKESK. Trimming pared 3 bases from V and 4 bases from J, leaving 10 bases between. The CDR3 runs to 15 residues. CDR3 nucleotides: TGTGCCAGCAGCCATCTTACTCCCGGGGCCAACGTCCTGACTTTC. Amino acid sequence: CASSHLTPGANVLTF.

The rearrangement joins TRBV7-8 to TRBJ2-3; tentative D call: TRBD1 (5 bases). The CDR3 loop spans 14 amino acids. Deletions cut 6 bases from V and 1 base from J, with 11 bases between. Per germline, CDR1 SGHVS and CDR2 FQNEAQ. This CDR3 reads CASSPIGGTDTQYF. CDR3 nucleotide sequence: TGTGCCAGCAGTCCCATAGGGGGCACAGATACGCAGTATTTT.

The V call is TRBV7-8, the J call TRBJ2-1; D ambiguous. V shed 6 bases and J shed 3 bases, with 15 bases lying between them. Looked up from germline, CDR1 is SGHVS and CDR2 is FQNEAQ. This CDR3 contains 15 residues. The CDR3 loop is CASSTRLRLYNEQFF. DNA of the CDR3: TGTGCCAGCAGTACCCGGCTCAGGCTCTACAATGAGCAGTTCTTC.